This T cell receptor (beta chain) was identified during a study of post-analysis software for immune sequencing data. On this clonotype: Antigen: not known.

Study-level findings and limits: F measure clustering grouped samples strongly by preparation batch. The study found TRBV5-6, TRBV5-1 and TRBV20-1 among five or six TRBV segments more frequent in patients than controls. Significantly lower normalized Chao1 diversity was found in patients with multiple sclerosis relative to controls.

The CDR3 extends over 15 amino acids. The V end lost 0 bases, the J end lost 7 bases, and 13 bases lay between the germline ends. In germline, CDR1 is MRHNA, CDR2 SNTAGT. Incorporated into the TCR beta cDNA libraries were unique molecular identifiers, which served to reduce PCR and sequencing biases. A single record per CDR3 protein comes from TCRdb applying MiXCR to the PCR reads. The profile shows about 820,000 distinct CDR3 sequences, roughly 50% of them singletons. The sequence was collected from a girl aged 10 to 17 with multiple sclerosis. Sequencing input: blood. The chain employs TRBV6-4 and TRBJ2-1; D is possibly TRBD1 or TRBD2 (5 bases each). The CDR3 DNA reads as TGTGCCAGCAGTGACTCGGGGGACCCCTCGAATGAGCAGTTCTTC. Encoded protein: CASSDSGDPSNEQFF.